This section outlines one TCR beta chain sequence together with its context. No antigen is known for it. Per TCR library, 3500 ng of total RNA was used. TCRdb re-called the 5' RACE reads and catalogs CDR3 proteins one per entry, DNA excluded. This listing includes 200,000 to 250,000 distinct CDR3 sequences. The CDR3 sequence is 16 residues long. Per germline, CDR1 SGHRS and CDR2 YFSETQ. This sample was taken from a study of monozygotic twins with inflammatory bowel disease. Overall study results and limits: Differing immunosuppressive treatments may have added variability to patient repertoires. By inverse Simpson index, TCRbeta diversity was lower in IBD patients than in healthy co-twins.

From whole blood, total RNA was isolated without any sorting of T cells. The chain links TRBV5-1 to TRBJ2-3; TCRdb selects TRBD1, and the lack of DNA leaves this call unchecked. Sequencing used blood. This receptor was identified in a human donor with ulcerative colitis or Crohn's disease, or a healthy co-twin of an affected twin (not recorded which). The CDR3 sequence is CASSPAGGGIADTQYF. The whole variable domain, remainder taken from reference TRBV5-1 and TRBJ2-3, is KAGVTQTPRYLIKTRGQQVTLSCSPISGHRSVSWYQQTPGQGLQFLFEYFSETQRNKGNFPGRFSGRQFSNSRSEMNVSTLELGDSALYLCASSPAGGGIADTQYFGPGTRLTVL.